This passage covers 9 T cell receptor beta chains from one sample sequenced in a study of blood T cell repertoires in COVID-19. Measured with immunoSEQ multiplex PCR; TCRdb has only the in-frame clones, and not every one. The sample has roughly 200,000 clones; over 70% are singletons. Sequences were obtained from peripheral blood. These TCRs come from a man in his forties or fifties with acute or convalescent COVID-19.

This clone occurred once. The chain links TRBV15 to TRBJ2-7; maybe TRBD1 (5 bases). Trimming took off 0 bases at V and 1 base at J, with 16 bases between the two ends. Germline V gene lookup returns CDR1 LNHNV and CDR2 YYDKDF (reference sequence). This CDR3 is built from 17 residues. For the CDR3, the DNA is TGTGCCACCAGCAGAGAACCGACAGTTGTTTTATCCTACGAGCAGTACTTC. It encodes CATSREPTVVLSYEQYF. Complete variable domain (other parts from reference TRBV15 and TRBJ2-7): DAMVIQNPRYQVTQFGKPVTLSCSQTLNHNVMYWYQQKSSQAPKLLFHYYDKDFNNEADTPDNFQSRRPNTSFCFLDIRSPGLGDTAMYLCATSREPTVVLSYEQYFGPGTRLTVT.

The chain employs TRBV20-1 and TRBJ1-1; D not certain. The CDR3 sequence is 11 residues long. The V end was cut by 0 bases, the J end by 6 bases, with 5 bases between. CDR1 and CDR2 from the germline V gene are DFQATT and SNEGSKA (reference sequence). CDR3 sequence (DNA): TGCAGTGCTAGAGATGAGGCTGAAGCTTTCTTT. This translates into CSARDEAEAFF.

In its sample, this clone was seen many times. This chain links TRBV30 with TRBJ1-1; the match to TRBD1 covers 9 bases. Germline values: CDR1 GTSNPN, CDR2 SVGIG (reference sequence). V lost 1 base to trimming and J lost 4 bases; unmatched junction nucleotides: 7. This CDR3 region has 15 residues. The CDR3 region has the DNA TGTGCCTGGAGTGCAGGGACAGGGCGATTCACTGAAGCTTTCTTT. Translating gives CAWSAGTGRFTEAFF.

This clone was seen more than once but under ten times. Other DNA sequences within the sample encode an identical CDR3. The chain is built from TRBV19 and TRBJ1-1; D gene ambiguous. Trimming cost V 1 base and J 1 base, with 7 bases left between them. Germline V gene data show CDR1 as LNHDA and CDR2 as SQIVND (reference sequence). The CDR3 loop spans 14 amino acids. As DNA, the CDR3 is TGTGCCAGTAGTATAGCTCGCGGGAACACTGAAGCTTTCTTT. Protein sequence: CASSIARGNTEAFF. Full variable domain (rest looked up from reference TRBV19 and TRBJ1-1): DGGITQSPKYLFRKEGQNVTLSCEQNLNHDAMYWYRQDPGQGLRLIYYSQIVNDFQKGDIAEGYSVSREKKESFPLTVTSAQKNPTAFYLCASSIARGNTEAFFGQGTRLTVV.

For the CDR3, the DNA is TGTGCCAGCAGTTATGGGACAGGGGTTCCCTACGAGCAGTACTTC. Encoded protein: CASSYGTGVPYEQYF. The chain carries TRBV6-5 and TRBJ2-7, with 10 nucleotides matching TRBD1. Trimming took 3 bases from V and 2 from J; bases not matched to a gene: 4. Germline V gene lookup returns CDR1 MNHEY and CDR2 SVGAGI. This CDR3 comprises 15 residues.

Concerning this clone itself: Other DNA sequences within the sample encode an identical CDR3. The V gene is TRBV12-3 or TRBV12-4, the J gene TRBJ2-1; 8 positions match TRBD2. V lost 2 bases to trimming and J lost 7 bases; unmatched junction nucleotides: 1. The CDR3 sequence is 13 residues long. This chain's CDR3 is CASSLSGSNEQFF. The CDR3 region has the DNA TGTGCCAGCAGTTTAAGCGGGAGTAATGAGCAGTTCTTC.

The chain is built from TRBV7-2 and TRBJ2-3; D ambiguous. The CDR3 has 15 amino acids. Trimming removed 4 bases at V and 2 bases at J, with 13 bases between. CDR1 is SGHTA and CDR2 is FQGNSA in the germline V gene. CDR3 coding DNA: TGTGCCAGCAGCTACCGGTCCTACCCCACAGATACGCAGTATTTT. Its protein product is CASSYRSYPTDTQYF.

The chain is built from TRBV2 and TRBJ1-1; D is unclear. There are 12 residues in the CDR3. V was shortened by 2 bases and J by 3 bases, with 4 bases between the two germline ends. Germline V gene lookup returns CDR1 SNHLY and CDR2 FYNNEI. CDR3 bases: TGTGCCAGCAGTGAACTTTACACTGAAGCTTTCTTT. It yields the protein CASSELYTEAFF.

This clone showed up just a few times. The CDR3 loop reads CASSQEWAVGELFF. The CDR3 DNA follows: TGCGCCAGCAGCCAAGAGTGGGCAGTCGGGGAGCTGTTTTTT. V gene TRBV4-3 combines with J gene TRBJ2-2; unclear D gene. The CDR3 extends over 14 amino acids. Trimming cost V 0 bases and J 7 bases, with 9 bases left between them. Germline V gives CDR1 LGHNA, CDR2 YSLEER.